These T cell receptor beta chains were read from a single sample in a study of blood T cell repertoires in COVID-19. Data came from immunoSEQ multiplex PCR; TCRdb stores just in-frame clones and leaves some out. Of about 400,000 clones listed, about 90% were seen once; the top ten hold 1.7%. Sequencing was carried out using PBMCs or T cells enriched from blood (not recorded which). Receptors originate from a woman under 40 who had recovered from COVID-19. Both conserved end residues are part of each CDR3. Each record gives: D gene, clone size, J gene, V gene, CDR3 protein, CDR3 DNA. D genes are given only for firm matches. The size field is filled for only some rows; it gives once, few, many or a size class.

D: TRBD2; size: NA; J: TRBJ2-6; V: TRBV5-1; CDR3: CASSLGTGAGANVLTF; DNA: TGCGCCAGCAGCTTGGGAACGGGAGCGGGAGCCAACGTCCTGACTTTC
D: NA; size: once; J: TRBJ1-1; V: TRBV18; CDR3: CASSPTRGMNTEAFF; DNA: TGTGCCAGCTCACCAACCAGGGGCATGAACACTGAAGCTTTCTTT
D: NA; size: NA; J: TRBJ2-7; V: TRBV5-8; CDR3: CASSLGQRRPGEQYF; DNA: TGTGCCAGCAGCTTGGGACAGCGACGTCCGGGTGAGCAGTACTTC
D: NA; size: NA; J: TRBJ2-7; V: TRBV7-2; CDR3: CASSPSTRFYEQYF; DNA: TGTGCCAGCAGCCCGAGTACCCGGTTCTACGAGCAGTACTTC
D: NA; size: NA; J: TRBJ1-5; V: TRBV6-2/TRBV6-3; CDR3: CASSLFQGRLITQPQHF; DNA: TGTGCCAGCAGTTTATTCCAGGGTAGGCTAATTACTCAGCCCCAGCATTTT
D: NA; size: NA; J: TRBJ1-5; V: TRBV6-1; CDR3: CASSESHSNQPQHF; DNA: TGTGCCAGCAGTGAAAGCCATAGCAATCAGCCCCAGCATTTT
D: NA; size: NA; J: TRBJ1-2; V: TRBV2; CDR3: CASSEGQTTGGYTF; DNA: TGTGCCAGCAGTGAGGGACAAACGACGGGGGGCTACACCTTC
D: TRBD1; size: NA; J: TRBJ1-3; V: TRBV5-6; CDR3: CASSRGQGALSGNTIYF; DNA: TGTGCCAGCAGTAGGGGACAGGGGGCCTTGTCCGGAAACACCATATATTTT
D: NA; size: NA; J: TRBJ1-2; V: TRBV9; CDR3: CASSATGMRYGYTF; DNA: TGTGCCAGCAGCGCAACAGGGATGCGCTATGGCTACACCTTC
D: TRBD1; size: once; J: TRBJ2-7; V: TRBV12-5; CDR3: CASGLVLGTAAYEQYF; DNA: TGTGCTAGTGGTTTGGTACTGGGGACAGCCGCCTACGAGCAGTACTTC
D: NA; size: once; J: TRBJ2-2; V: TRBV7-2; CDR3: CASSSYRGGTGELFF; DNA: TGTGCCAGCAGCTCCTACAGGGGGGGGACCGGGGAGCTGTTTTTT